The clone carrying this TCR beta chain was counted between two and nine times. What it binds is not known. Clones were sequenced by immunoSEQ multiplex PCR, and TCRdb holds only the in-frame ones, with some missing. The sample comprises 30,000 to 40,000 clones, around 73% of which are singletons, and 33% rests with the top ten. This entry is derived from a study of T cells in localized non-small cell lung cancer. Overall study findings and caveats: Heterogeneity cannot be ruled out, as sequencing used one tumor region only. Greater T cell density in blood accompanied longer overall survival. Turning up in adjacent lung were a median around 58 of the top 100 tumor clones. Of the tissues analyzed, uninvolved adjacent lung showed maximal T cell clonality, greater than tumor.

CDR3 length: 14 residues. V lost 4 bases, J lost 2 bases, and 6 bases stayed unmatched. Germline V gene data show CDR1 as GTSNPN and CDR2 as SVGIG (reference sequence). The chain is built from TRBV30 and TRBJ1-1, with TRBD1 matching 8 bases. The sample here was peripheral blood, taken before any cancer treatment. The receptor's source is a male donor aged 60 or over with stage II squamous cell lung carcinoma. The CDR3 DNA reads TGTGCCTGGAATCGACAGGGGAGCAACACTGAAGCTTTCTTT. Translation: CAWNRQGSNTEAFF.